The 17 T cell receptor beta chains reported below all come from one sample, sequenced in a study of blood T cell repertoires in COVID-19. Only in-frame clones appear in the TCRdb table, and some are missing; sequencing was by immunoSEQ multiplex PCR. This table holds around 140,000 clones, over 80% found once. Sequenced sample: peripheral blood. The source is a man aged 45-65 years with active COVID-19.

V usage is TRBV7-8 and J usage is TRBJ2-5, with 10 bases fitting TRBD1. Per the germline V gene, CDR1 is SGHVS and CDR2 is FQNEAQ. V shed 1 base, J shed 4 bases, and the junction held 6 bases outside the gene matches. The CDR3 has 16 residues. In nucleotides, the CDR3 is TGTGCCAGCAGCTTAGGGCCCGACAGGGGGCGAGAGACCCAGTACTTC. Translating it yields CASSLGPDRGRETQYF.

CDR3 sequence (DNA): TGTGCCAGCAGCTTCGGAGGTGAGGGTGGCTACACCTTC. It codes for CASSFGGEGGYTF. The chain couples TRBV7-9 to TRBJ1-2, with D uncertain. The CDR3 length is 13 residues. V was shortened by 3 bases and J by 7 bases, with 12 bases between the two germline ends. The germline gives CDR1 SEHNR, CDR2 FQNEAQ (reference sequence).

The chain links TRBV9 to TRBJ2-3; 8 bases are shared with TRBD2. There are 16 residues in the CDR3. Germline CDR1 reads SGDLS; CDR2 reads YYNGEE. V shed 2 bases, J shed 0 bases, and the junction held 5 bases outside the gene matches. CDR3 in DNA: TGTGCCAGCAGCGTCCGGACTAGCCCTAGCACAGATACGCAGTATTTT. Its translation: CASSVRTSPSTDTQYF.

The genes are TRBV5-4 and TRBJ2-5, with 9 bases fitting TRBD1. Germline-derived CDR1 and CDR2 are SGHNT and YYREEE (reference sequence). The CDR3 spans 19 residues. Germline trimming cut 2 bases from V and 4 bases from J; bases unmatched to any gene: 18. The CDR3, as DNA: TGTGCCAGCAGCTTTATCCCCGGGACAGGGAGTGGGTGGGGAGAGACCCAGTACTTC. As protein: CASSFIPGTGSGWGETQYF.

The V call is TRBV6-2 or TRBV6-3, the J call TRBJ2-3; D might be TRBD1 (5 bases). There are 16 residues in the CDR3. Germline V gene lookup returns CDR1 MNHEY and CDR2 SVGEGT. Trimming removed 2 bases at V and 2 bases at J, with 14 bases between. Here the CDR3 reads CASSYTWGAYTDTQYF. The CDR3 DNA reads TGTGCCAGCAGTTACACGTGGGGCGCTTACACAGATACGCAGTATTTT.

As for this clone: The junction departs from the called germline gene at one end, perhaps through a read error. The CDR3, as DNA: TGTGCTAGCAGCGTGGAGGAGAGGGCTATCGGCTACACCTTC. It is translated as CASSVEERAIGYTF. The chain carries TRBV9 and TRBJ1-2; D is unclear. Germline CDR1 is SGDLS and CDR2 is YYNGEE. The CDR3 consists of 14 residues.

The chain uses TRBV18 and TRBJ1-1, with D possibly TRBD1 on 6 matching bases. Germline lookup yields CDR1 KGHSH and CDR2 LQKENI. V lost 4 bases to trimming and J lost 3 bases, with 12 bases between them. This CDR3 has 14 amino acids. The CDR3 is CASSLNRQDTEAFF. Here the CDR3 DNA reads TGTGCCAGCTCACTGAACCGACAGGACACTGAAGCTTTCTTT. Supplemented by reference TRBV18 and TRBJ1-1, the full variable domain reads NAGVMQNPRHLVRRRGQEARLRCSPMKGHSHVYWYRQLPEEGLKFMVYLQKENIIDESGMPKERFSAEFPKEGPSILRIQQVVRGDSAAYFCASSLNRQDTEAFFGQGTRLTVV.

This clone is a singleton in its sample. J is TRBJ2-3 and V is TRBV7-2; 7 nucleotides align to TRBD2. The CDR3 has 17 residues. The germline V gene encodes CDR1 SGHTA and CDR2 FQGNSA. The junction had 8 bases not matched to a gene; V was cut back by 2 bases and J by 0 bases. This CDR3 reads CASSLRAGSASTDTQYF. As DNA, the CDR3 is TGTGCCAGCAGCTTAAGAGCGGGGAGTGCTAGCACAGATACGCAGTATTTT.

J is TRBJ2-3 and V is TRBV5-1; 11 nucleotides agree with TRBD2. The germline V gene encodes CDR1 SGHRS and CDR2 YFSETQ. This CDR3 spans 16 amino acids. The V segment lost 0 bases and the J segment 4 bases; nucleotides outside the gene matches: 4. CDR3 coding DNA: TGCGCCAGCAGCTTGGACCTAGCGGGGGGTCCAGATACGCAGTATTTT. This codes for CASSLDLAGGPDTQYF.

CDR3 nucleotides: TGCAGCGTTCTGTTGTCCCAAGAGACCCAGTACTTC. Protein sequence: CSVLLSQETQYF. The V call is TRBV29-1, the J call TRBJ2-5; D ambiguous. The CDR3 length is 12 residues. The germline gives CDR1 SQVTM, CDR2 ANQGSEA. V dropped 5 bases and J dropped 1 base, with 8 bases sitting between them.

The rearrangement links TRBV4-1 to TRBJ2-7, with 10 bases lining up with TRBD2. The trim removed 1 base at V and 4 bases at J, leaving 7 bases unmatched. This CDR3 contains 16 residues. In germline, CDR1 is MGHRA, CDR2 YSYEKL. The CDR3 is CASSQVAQRGGYEQYF. The CDR3 DNA reads TGCGCCAGCAGCCAAGTAGCGCAGCGGGGGGGATACGAGCAGTACTTC.

The chain combines TRBV29-1 with TRBJ2-1; 7 bases fit TRBD1. The germline V gene encodes CDR1 SQVTM and CDR2 ANQGSEA. This CDR3 has 13 residues. With V trimmed by 7 bases and J by 0 bases, 3 bases remained unmatched. CDR3 loop: CSGQGNSYNEQFF. As DNA, the CDR3 is TGCAGCGGACAGGGTAACTCCTACAATGAGCAGTTCTTC.

The CDR3 DNA sequence: TGTGCCAGCAGCCCCCTGCGGGGGTGGAATGAGCAGTTCTTC. Translated: CASSPLRGWNEQFF. V and J are TRBV3-1 (or the pseudogene TRBV3-2) and TRBJ2-1, with TRBD2 identical over 7 bases. CDR1 and CDR2 (germline): LGHDT, YNNKEL (reference sequence). The CDR3 has 14 residues. V gave up 4 bases and J gave up 7 bases; unmatched junction bases: 7.

V is TRBV12-3 or TRBV12-4 and J is TRBJ2-7; perhaps TRBD2 as D (5 bases). This CDR3 region has 13 residues. V was cut by 2 bases and J by 1 base, with 6 bases left in between. CDR3 region: CASSLRESYEQYF. Written as DNA, the CDR3 is TGTGCCAGCAGTTTAAGGGAGTCCTACGAGCAGTACTTC.

This clone appeared a few times. The CDR3 region has the DNA TGTGCCAGCAAGAAACAGGCAACTAATGAAAAACTGTTTTTT. This encodes CASKKQATNEKLFF. The gene calls are TRBV2 and TRBJ1-4, with D possibly matching TRBD1 (5 bases). Per the germline V gene, CDR1 is SNHLY and CDR2 is FYNNEI. V lost 7 bases to trimming and J lost 0 bases, with 9 bases between them. The CDR3 has 14 amino acids.

The V gene is TRBV7-9, the J gene TRBJ2-5; 11 bases are a match to TRBD2. The CDR3 totals 16 residues. Germline V gene data show CDR1 as SEHNR and CDR2 as FQNEAQ (reference sequence). The ends lost 2 bases at V and 0 bases at J; junction bases unmatched: 2. For the CDR3, the DNA is TGTGCCAGCAGCTTACGGACTAGCGGGTACCAAGAGACCCAGTACTTC. Amino acids: CASSLRTSGYQETQYF.

This clone was detected a few times. V and J are TRBV14 and TRBJ1-3, with no clear D. Per germline, CDR1 SGHDN and CDR2 FVKESK. The CDR3 runs 15 residues. Trimming took off 4 bases at V and 4 bases at J, with 14 bases between the two ends. The CDR3 reads CASSRFGATGNTIYF. The CDR3 nucleotides read TGTGCCAGCAGCCGATTCGGAGCTACAGGAAACACCATATATTTT.